This is a list of T cell receptor beta chains from one sample in a study of cytomegalovirus exposure and HLA in healthy donors. Sequencing used immunoSEQ multiplex PCR; TCRdb keeps in-frame clones, though not all of them. The ten top clones account for approximately 4.5%, within a sample of roughly 34,000 clones. Sequencing was performed on PBMCs. Every receptor here comes from a woman in her thirties or forties in good health and CMV-seropositive. CDR3s include the opening cysteine and the closing phenylalanine or tryptophan. The D gene is left open where the match is weak. The size entry is marked missing in some rows and otherwise reads once, few, many or a size class.

j_call: TRBJ2-7; clone_size: .; d_call: TRBD1; v_call: TRBV19; cdr3_nt: TGTGCCTCAAGGGCGGGACAGGGGACAGGCGAGCAGTACTTC; cdr3_aa: CASRAGQGTGEQYF
j_call: TRBJ1-2; clone_size: .; d_call: .; v_call: TRBV18; cdr3_nt: TGTGCCAGCCGGGACACCCGAGACTATGGCTACACCTTC; cdr3_aa: CASRDTRDYGYTF
j_call: TRBJ2-7; clone_size: .; d_call: .; v_call: TRBV10-1; cdr3_nt: TGCGCCAGCAGTGATAATTTAGCGAACTACGAGCAGTACTTC; cdr3_aa: CASSDNLANYEQYF
j_call: TRBJ2-3; clone_size: .; d_call: .; v_call: TRBV18; cdr3_nt: TGTGCCAGCTCACCTTCGTCTGGGGAGAAGCAGTATTTT; cdr3_aa: CASSPSSGEKQYF
j_call: TRBJ2-1; clone_size: .; d_call: TRBD1; v_call: TRBV27; cdr3_nt: TGTGCCAGCAGTTACTGGGACAGGGGTGACAATGAGCAGTTCTTC; cdr3_aa: CASSYWDRGDNEQFF
j_call: TRBJ1-5; clone_size: .; d_call: TRBD1; v_call: TRBV28; cdr3_nt: TGTGCCAGCTGGACAGGTAATCAGCCCCAGCATTTT; cdr3_aa: CASWTGNQPQHF
j_call: TRBJ2-3; clone_size: .; d_call: TRBD1; v_call: TRBV5-6; cdr3_nt: TGTGCCAGCAGCGGGAAGACAGGGTGGGAGACAGATACGCAGTATTTT; cdr3_aa: CASSGKTGWETDTQYF
j_call: TRBJ2-2; clone_size: .; d_call: .; v_call: TRBV5-1; cdr3_nt: TGCGCCAGCAGCTTCCTAACGGGAGTAAAGACCGGGGAGCTGTTTTTT; cdr3_aa: CASSFLTGVKTGELFF
j_call: TRBJ2-1; clone_size: .; d_call: .; v_call: TRBV18; cdr3_nt: TGTGCCAGCTCCCCCCAGACAGGAGGTGAGCAGTTCTTC; cdr3_aa: CASSPQTGGEQFF
j_call: TRBJ2-5; clone_size: .; d_call: TRBD1; v_call: TRBV7-6; cdr3_nt: TGTGCCAGCAGCAGACAGGGCCTCCAAGAGACCCAGTACTTC; cdr3_aa: CASSRQGLQETQYF
j_call: TRBJ2-7; clone_size: .; d_call: .; v_call: TRBV6-1; cdr3_nt: TGTGCCAGCAGAGGGTACGGAGGTATCTCCTACGAGCAGTACTTC; cdr3_aa: CASRGYGGISYEQYF
j_call: TRBJ1-2; clone_size: .; d_call: .; v_call: TRBV19; cdr3_nt: TGTGCCAGTAGTATCACGGGGGCTAACTATGGCTACACCTTC; cdr3_aa: CASSITGANYGYTF
j_call: TRBJ2-7; clone_size: .; d_call: .; v_call: TRBV23-1; cdr3_nt: TGCGCCAGCAGTCAATCGCTGGGGGCAGACTACGAGCAGTACTTC; cdr3_aa: CASSQSLGADYEQYF
j_call: TRBJ1-1; clone_size: .; d_call: .; v_call: TRBV5-4; cdr3_nt: TGTGCCAGCAGCCCGAACCTGGGGCCTGGGTGGGACACTGAAGCTTTCTTT; cdr3_aa: CASSPNLGPGWDTEAFF
j_call: TRBJ2-5; clone_size: .; d_call: TRBD2; v_call: TRBV5-1; cdr3_nt: TGCGCCAGCTGCTCCGGGACTAGCGGGAGTCCGCAAGAGACCCAGTACTTC; cdr3_aa: CASCSGTSGSPQETQYF
j_call: TRBJ1-1; clone_size: .; d_call: .; v_call: TRBV7-2; cdr3_nt: TGTGCCAGCAGCCTTCACGGACAGCGTTTGAACACTGAAGCTTTCTTT; cdr3_aa: CASSLHGQRLNTEAFF
j_call: TRBJ2-1; clone_size: .; d_call: TRBD2; v_call: TRBV5-3; cdr3_nt: TGTGCCAGAAGTTTGACTAGCGGGACCGGGGCCTACAATGAGCAGTTCTTC; cdr3_aa: CARSLTSGTGAYNEQFF
j_call: TRBJ1-1; clone_size: .; d_call: .; v_call: TRBV6-1; cdr3_nt: TGTGCCAGCAGTGAACTTCGCGTCTCAGGGTATATGAACACTGAAGCTTTCTTT; cdr3_aa: CASSELRVSGYMNTEAFF
j_call: TRBJ1-2; clone_size: .; d_call: .; v_call: TRBV7-9; cdr3_nt: TGTGCCAGCAGCTTACGGGTTCTCAACTACACCTTC; cdr3_aa: CASSLRVLNYTF
j_call: TRBJ1-6; clone_size: .; d_call: TRBD1; v_call: TRBV9; cdr3_nt: TGTGCCAGCAGCCCGACAGGGGGCGATTCACCCCTCCACTTT; cdr3_aa: CASSPTGGDSPLHF
j_call: TRBJ2-5; clone_size: .; d_call: .; v_call: TRBV2; cdr3_nt: TGTGCCAGCAGTGAATTACCCCGAGGGACCCAGTACTTC; cdr3_aa: CASSELPRGTQYF
j_call: TRBJ1-5; clone_size: .; d_call: TRBD1; v_call: TRBV7-2; cdr3_nt: TGTGCCAGCAGCTCTCGACAGGGAAGGCAGCCCCAGCATTTT; cdr3_aa: CASSSRQGRQPQHF
j_call: TRBJ2-2; clone_size: .; d_call: TRBD2; v_call: TRBV7-7; cdr3_nt: TGTGCTAGCAGCTTAGGACTAGCGGCAAAAATCCCTAACACCGGGGAGCTGTTTTTT; cdr3_aa: CASSLGLAAKIPNTGELFF
j_call: TRBJ2-1; clone_size: .; d_call: TRBD2; v_call: TRBV5-5; cdr3_nt: TGTGCCAGCAGCCAGGGGACTAGCGGGAGGTTGATCGATGAGCAGTTCTTC; cdr3_aa: CASSQGTSGRLIDEQFF
j_call: TRBJ2-1; clone_size: .; d_call: TRBD1; v_call: TRBV5-1; cdr3_nt: TGCGCCAGCAGCTTGGGGGGGGGACAGGGATTCGTAGGATACAATGAGCAGTTCTTC; cdr3_aa: CASSLGGGQGFVGYNEQFF
j_call: TRBJ2-7; clone_size: .; d_call: .; v_call: TRBV23-1; cdr3_nt: TGCGCCAGCAGACCGGACAGTTTCTCCTACGAGCAGTACTTC; cdr3_aa: CASRPDSFSYEQYF
j_call: TRBJ1-1; clone_size: .; d_call: TRBD1; v_call: TRBV4-2; cdr3_nt: TGTGCCAGCAGCCAAGAGTACAGGGGCACTGAAGCTTTCTTT; cdr3_aa: CASSQEYRGTEAFF
j_call: TRBJ2-7; clone_size: .; d_call: TRBD1; v_call: TRBV4-1; cdr3_nt: TGCGCCAGCAGCCAAGATGGGGGACAGGTCTACGAGCAGTACTTC; cdr3_aa: CASSQDGGQVYEQYF
j_call: TRBJ2-1; clone_size: .; d_call: .; v_call: TRBV4-3; cdr3_nt: TGCGCCAGCAGCCATGGGGGGGCAGCGAACAATGAGCAGTTCTTC; cdr3_aa: CASSHGGAANNEQFF
j_call: TRBJ2-2; clone_size: .; d_call: .; v_call: TRBV11-3; cdr3_nt: TGTGCCAGCAGCTTCACAGGGACCATAGCCGGGGAGCTGTTTTTT; cdr3_aa: CASSFTGTIAGELFF
j_call: TRBJ1-2; clone_size: .; d_call: .; v_call: TRBV13; cdr3_nt: TGTGCCAGCAGCATCCAGCGACAGGCGCGCTATGGCTACACCTTC; cdr3_aa: CASSIQRQARYGYTF
j_call: TRBJ2-7; clone_size: .; d_call: TRBD2; v_call: TRBV19; cdr3_nt: TGTGCCAGTAGTATAGTACTAGCGGGAGGTACCTACGAGCAGTACTTC; cdr3_aa: CASSIVLAGGTYEQYF
j_call: TRBJ2-7; clone_size: .; d_call: TRBD1; v_call: TRBV28; cdr3_nt: TGTGCCAGCACCGTCCGGGACAGGGACCACGAGCAGTACTTC; cdr3_aa: CASTVRDRDHEQYF
j_call: TRBJ2-2; clone_size: .; d_call: TRBD2; v_call: TRBV5-4; cdr3_nt: TGTGCCAGCAGCTTGCGAGCGGGAGTGAACACCGGGGAGCTGTTTTTT; cdr3_aa: CASSLRAGVNTGELFF
j_call: TRBJ1-3; clone_size: .; d_call: TRBD1; v_call: TRBV2; cdr3_nt: TGTGCCAGCATTCCTGGACAGGGAGCTGGAAACACCATATATTTT; cdr3_aa: CASIPGQGAGNTIYF
j_call: TRBJ2-7; clone_size: .; d_call: .; v_call: TRBV7-7; cdr3_nt: TGTGCTAGCAGCTTCGCACAGGGTGGTGGCTACGAGCAGTACTTC; cdr3_aa: CASSFAQGGGYEQYF
j_call: TRBJ2-3; clone_size: .; d_call: .; v_call: TRBV5-6; cdr3_nt: TGTGCCAGCAGCAACAATCCCGCAGATACGCAGTATTTT; cdr3_aa: CASSNNPADTQYF
j_call: TRBJ1-2; clone_size: .; d_call: .; v_call: TRBV4-3; cdr3_nt: TGCGCCAGCAGCCAAGCGCGACAGGAGGTTGGCTACACCTTC; cdr3_aa: CASSQARQEVGYTF
j_call: TRBJ1-3; clone_size: .; d_call: .; v_call: TRBV6-5; cdr3_nt: TGTGCCAGCCATCCCTCTTTCGGGATAAGAAACACCATATATTTT; cdr3_aa: CASHPSFGIRNTIYF
j_call: TRBJ2-1; clone_size: .; d_call: .; v_call: TRBV30; cdr3_nt: TGTGCCAGCGAACTCCTTAATGAGCAGTTCTTC; cdr3_aa: CASELLNEQFF
j_call: TRBJ2-7; clone_size: .; d_call: TRBD1; v_call: TRBV4-1; cdr3_nt: TGCGCCAGCAGCCAAGATTTTCGGGACAGGGGGCGCGAGCAGTACTTC; cdr3_aa: CASSQDFRDRGREQYF
j_call: TRBJ1-4; clone_size: .; d_call: .; v_call: TRBV28; cdr3_nt: TGTGCCAGCACCCAATCAACTAATGAAAAACTGTTTTTT; cdr3_aa: CASTQSTNEKLFF
j_call: TRBJ2-7; clone_size: .; d_call: .; v_call: TRBV4-3; cdr3_nt: TGCGCCAGCAGACTAAACCAGCTCTCCTACGAGCAGTACTTC; cdr3_aa: CASRLNQLSYEQYF
j_call: TRBJ2-5; clone_size: .; d_call: .; v_call: TRBV6-5; cdr3_nt: TGTGCCAGCAGCTCCGGGACTCGGGAGACCCAGTACTTC; cdr3_aa: CASSSGTRETQYF
j_call: TRBJ2-7; clone_size: .; d_call: TRBD2; v_call: TRBV28; cdr3_nt: TGTGCCAGCGATACTAGCGGGAGAGATCACAGCGAGCAGTACTTC; cdr3_aa: CASDTSGRDHSEQYF
j_call: TRBJ1-1; clone_size: .; d_call: TRBD1; v_call: TRBV7-9; cdr3_nt: TGTGCCAGCAGCTCTCATGATCAGACAGGGGTACGAACTGAAGCTTTCTTT; cdr3_aa: CASSSHDQTGVRTEAFF
j_call: TRBJ2-1; clone_size: medium-sized; d_call: TRBD2; v_call: TRBV7-9; cdr3_nt: TGTGCCAGCAGCTTACGGGGGGAGGGCCACGGGGATGAGCAGTTCTTC; cdr3_aa: CASSLRGEGHGDEQFF
j_call: TRBJ2-1; clone_size: .; d_call: .; v_call: TRBV9; cdr3_nt: TGTGCCAGCAGCGTAGCTGGAAGCGCCACTTACAATGAGCAGTTCTTC; cdr3_aa: CASSVAGSATYNEQFF
j_call: TRBJ2-5; clone_size: .; d_call: .; v_call: TRBV4-3; cdr3_nt: TGCGCCAGCAGCCAAGACGGAGCGACCCAAGAGACCCAGTACTTC; cdr3_aa: CASSQDGATQETQYF
j_call: TRBJ2-5; clone_size: .; d_call: TRBD2; v_call: TRBV2; cdr3_nt: TGTGCCAGCAGGCAACTAGCGGGAGGCCCCAAGGAGACCCAGTACTTC; cdr3_aa: CASRQLAGGPKETQYF
j_call: TRBJ1-5; clone_size: .; d_call: TRBD1; v_call: TRBV7-8; cdr3_nt: TGTGCCAGCAGCTTAATACCGGGACAGGTTGCTATCCAGCATTTT; cdr3_aa: CASSLIPGQVAIQHF
j_call: TRBJ2-1; clone_size: .; d_call: TRBD2; v_call: TRBV18; cdr3_nt: TGTGCCAGCTCACCGACTAGCGGCTCCTACAATGAGCAGTTCTTC; cdr3_aa: CASSPTSGSYNEQFF
j_call: TRBJ1-6; clone_size: .; d_call: TRBD1; v_call: TRBV4-1; cdr3_nt: TGCGCCAGCAGCCATTCGGGACAGTCTCGTTATTCACCCCTCCACTTT; cdr3_aa: CASSHSGQSRYSPLHF
j_call: TRBJ1-1; clone_size: .; d_call: .; v_call: TRBV5-8; cdr3_nt: TGTGCCAGCAGCTTAGGACACGGTGAAGCTTTCTTT; cdr3_aa: CASSLGHGEAFF
j_call: TRBJ2-1; clone_size: .; d_call: .; v_call: TRBV7-7; cdr3_nt: TGTGCTGTAGGGAGGATCCCGAACAATGAGCAGTTCTTC; cdr3_aa: CAVGRIPNNEQFF